This TCR beta chain was captured by sequencing in a study of blood T cell repertoires in COVID-19. Overall study context: Acute and convalescent COVID-19 samples came from the United States, Italy and Spain. T cells, B-cell-depleted T cells, or PBMCs supplied cDNA or gDNA.

V was clipped by 6 bases and J by 1 base, with 19 bases between them. Germline V gene lookup returns CDR1 SGHRS and CDR2 YFSETQ. This CDR3 has 16 amino acids. The authors' processing: Scientists estimated how many nucleated cells there were by amplifying reference gene primers. Measured with immunoSEQ multiplex PCR; TCRdb has only the in-frame clones, and not every one. The V and J calls and clone size are taken from that table; D and trimming were inferred from the DNA. The data show under 450,000 clones, with around 88% seen just once and around 12% held by the top ten. The clonotype comes from a woman aged 50 to 65 with COVID-19, enrolled during active disease. The sample was peripheral blood. The chain is built from TRBV5-1 and TRBJ1-1; D unclear. CDR3 sequence reads: CASTRGRARGNTEAFF. The CDR3 DNA sequence: TGCGCCAGCACCCGAGGGAGGGCCAGAGGGAACACTGAAGCTTTCTTT.